These 30 T cell receptor beta chains originate from one sample sequenced in a study of T cells in Graves' hyperthyroidism and ophthalmopathy. The TCR beta CDR3 regions underwent amplification using RNA transcripts as the source. TCR CDR3 regions were first amplified by RT-PCR with HTBI primers. TCRdb re-derived calls from the multiplex PCR reads in MiXCR, one entry per CDR3 protein. Among under 300,000 distinct CDR3 sequences listed, around 15% were seen once. Input material: blood. Source of these receptors: a woman aged 50 to 60 with Graves' hyperthyroidism that later progressed to Graves' ophthalmopathy.

This clonotype was seen a few times. The rearrangement joins TRBV11-3 to TRBJ2-7, with 8 bases fitting TRBD1. Germline-derived CDR1 and CDR2 are SGHNT and YENEEA. V lost 5 bases and J lost 9; bases outside the gene matches: 15. CDR3 length equals 15 residues. The DNA of the CDR3 is TGTGCCAGCAGCGAACGCGGGACAGGCCCTTTCGGGCAGTACTTC. It is translated as CASSERGTGPFGQYF.

This clonotype was detected ten times or more. V usage is TRBV6-2 or TRBV6-3 and J usage is TRBJ1-1, with no clear D. CDR1 MNHEY and CDR2 SVGEGT come from the germline V gene. V lost 10 bases and J lost 0, with 15 bases in between. The CDR3 length is 14 residues. The CDR3 spells CATGRGVMNTEAFF. The CDR3 nucleotides are TGTGCCACCGGCCGCGGAGTCATGAACACTGAAGCTTTCTTT.

This clonotype was seen ten or more times. The J gene is TRBJ2-1, the V gene TRBV28; 7 bases are a match to TRBD1. From germline, CDR1 is MDHEN and CDR2 SYDVKM. CDR3 size: 14 residues. The V segment lost 2 bases and the J segment 4 bases; nucleotides outside the gene matches: 2. For the CDR3, the DNA is TGTGCCAGCAGTTTAGGACAGGTGTACAATGAGCAGTTCTTC. Protein product: CASSLGQVYNEQFF.

This clonotype was counted ten times or more. The V call is TRBV7-2, the J call TRBJ2-5; D ambiguous. Trimming stripped 6 bases from V and 2 bases from J, with 4 bases between. The CDR3 is 11 amino acids. CDR1 and CDR2 (germline): SGHTA, FQGNSA. In DNA form, the CDR3 reads TGTGCCAGCAGGGAACAAGAGACCCAGTACTTC. Protein product: CASREQETQYF. The full variable domain, completed using reference TRBV7-2 and TRBJ2-5, is GAGVSQSPSNKVTEKGKDVELRCDPISGHTALYWYRQSLGQGLEFLIYFQGNSAPDKSGLPSDRFSAERTGGSVSTLTIQRTQQEDSAVYLCASREQETQYFGPGTRLLVL.

The chain has TRBV27 and TRBJ2-5; D may be TRBD1 or TRBD2 (6 bases each). In germline, CDR1 is MNHEY, CDR2 SMNVEV (reference sequence). The CDR3 length is 12 residues. V was clipped by 9 bases and J by 5 bases, with 13 bases between them. CDR3 in amino acids: CASRGVWETQYF. Written as DNA, the CDR3 is TGTGCCAGTAGGGGGGTCTGGGAGACCCAGTACTTC.

The CDR3 loop reads CASSLTGMSNQPQHF. CDR3 in DNA: TGTGCCAGCAGCTTAACAGGGATGAGCAATCAGCCCCAGCATTTT. The chain employs TRBV11-2 and TRBJ1-5; D might be TRBD1 (6 bases). The CDR3 extends over 15 amino acids. The ends were cut back, 2 bases at V and 1 base at J, with 9 bases in the middle. Germline V gene data show CDR1 as SGHAT and CDR2 as FQNNGV.

The chain links TRBV12-5 to TRBJ2-1; 9 positions agree with TRBD2. Looked up from germline, CDR1 is LGHNT and CDR2 is FRNRAP. This CDR3 region has 18 residues. V lost 7 bases and J lost 1; bases outside the gene matches: 14. Written as DNA, the CDR3 is TGTGCTAGTGTTTTTAGCGGGAGCCCAGGGAGTTCCTACAATGAGCAGTTCTTC. This sequence encodes CASVFSGSPGSSYNEQFF.

This clonotype was detected many times. The gene calls are TRBV20-1 and TRBJ2-1, with TRBD2 matching 13 bases. Germline CDR1 DFQATT, CDR2 SNEGSKA (reference sequence). With V trimmed by 0 bases and J by 1 base, 9 bases remained unmatched. The CDR3 spans 19 residues. Here the CDR3 reads CSARDSTSGGPGSYNEQFF. CDR3 DNA: TGCAGTGCTAGAGATTCGACTAGCGGGGGGCCCGGATCCTACAATGAGCAGTTCTTC.

This clonotype was seen repeatedly, ten times or more. The V gene is TRBV20-1, the J gene TRBJ2-1; 12 nucleotides align to TRBD2. V lost 6 bases to trimming and J lost 2 bases; unmatched junction nucleotides: 5. Germline-derived CDR1 and CDR2 are DFQATT and SNEGSKA (reference sequence). CDR3 size: 15 residues. CDR3 in DNA: TGCAGTGCCCTAGCGGGAGGGTCGACCTACAATGAGCAGTTCTTC. It translates to CSALAGGSTYNEQFF.

V usage is TRBV15 and J usage is TRBJ2-2; 8 bases are shared with TRBD2. V shed 1 base and J 2 bases; nucleotides not matched to a gene: 3. The CDR3 is 16 residues long. Germline V gives CDR1 LNHNV, CDR2 YYDKDF (reference sequence). DNA of the CDR3: TGTGCCACCAGCAGAGCGGGACTAGATAACACCGGGGAGCTGTTTTTT. Protein product: CATSRAGLDNTGELFF.

This clonotype was recorded at least ten times. The chain joins TRBV20-1 to TRBJ1-1; no firm D call. The germline V gene has CDR1 DFQATT and CDR2 SNEGSKA (reference sequence). Trimming cost V 0 bases and J 13 bases, with 3 bases left between them. The CDR3 extends over 8 amino acids. The CDR3 reads CSAREGFF. DNA of the CDR3: TGCAGTGCTAGAGAGGGTTTCTTT.

To note about this clonotype: This may arise from a read error, as a much more abundant clone is one base away. The J gene is TRBJ2-4, the V gene TRBV11-2; TRBD2 is a possible D gene (5 bases). Germline lookup yields CDR1 SGHAT and CDR2 FQNNGV. CDR3 length: 15 residues. This CDR3 reads CASRTNWGAKSIQYF. The CDR3 region has the DNA TGTGCCAGCAGAACTAACTGGGGAGCCAAAAGCATTCAGTACTTC. Full variable domain (rest looked up from reference TRBV11-2 and TRBJ2-4): EAGVAQSPRYKIIEKRQSVAFWCNPISGHATLYWYQQILGQGPKLLIQFQNNGVVDDSQLPKDRFSAERLKGVDSTLKIQPAKLEDSAVYLCASRTNWGAKSIQYFGAGTRLSVL.

The sample holds many counts of this clonotype. The chain couples TRBV6-1 to TRBJ1-2; D not resolved. Germline CDR1 reads MNHNS; CDR2 reads SASEGT. CDR3 length: 13 amino acids. Between the trimmed V and J ends, which lost 7 bases and 3 bases, there was a span of 12 bases. In DNA form, the CDR3 reads TGTGCCAGCAATTCCATGGGGTACTATGGCTACACCTTC. Protein sequence: CASNSMGYYGYTF.

In its sample, this clonotype was seen many times. This chain connects TRBV28 to TRBJ2-6; 8 nucleotides agree with TRBD2. V lost 6 bases to trimming and J lost 0 bases; unmatched junction nucleotides: 7. The CDR3 contains 17 residues. The V gene's germline CDR1 is MDHEN and CDR2 SYDVKM. In DNA form, the CDR3 reads TGTGCCAGCAGCGTCAGACTAGCGCACTCTGGGGCCAACGTCCTGACTTTC. Translating gives CASSVRLAHSGANVLTF.

This clonotype has ten or more counts. The chain uses TRBV5-4 and TRBJ2-1; 7 positions match TRBD2. There are 15 residues in the CDR3. CDR1 SGHNT and CDR2 YYREEE come from the germline V gene (reference sequence). J was trimmed by 8 bases and V by 0 bases; bases with no gene match: 8. The DNA of the CDR3 is TGTGCCAGCAGCTTGGGTCTAGCGGAAAGGGATGAGCAGTTCTTC. Protein: CASSLGLAERDEQFF.

This clonotype showed up many times. V usage is TRBV5-1 and J usage is TRBJ2-1; unclear D gene. V was pared by 0 bases and J by 2 bases, with 12 bases between. CDR1 is SGHRS, CDR2 YFSETQ, per germline. The CDR3 covers 16 residues. CDR3 in amino acids: CASSLAPTGTYNEQFF. As DNA, the CDR3 is TGCGCCAGCAGCTTGGCCCCTACCGGAACCTACAATGAGCAGTTCTTC.

This clonotype appeared many times. The rearrangement uses TRBV9 and TRBJ2-7; 11 nucleotides align to TRBD1. The CDR3 sequence is 17 residues long. The germline CDR1 and CDR2 sequences are SGDLS and YYNGEE. The V segment lost 4 bases and the J segment 4 bases; nucleotides outside the gene matches: 13. The CDR3 DNA reads TGTGCCAGCAGCCCCCCGGGGGGACAGGGGGACTGGTACGAGCAGTACTTC. Protein sequence: CASSPPGGQGDWYEQYF.

For this clonotype: A much larger clone is a single base away; this may be a read error. The chain recombines TRBV5-1 with TRBJ1-6, with D unresolved. Germline CDR1 SGHRS, CDR2 YFSETQ. The CDR3 runs to 13 residues. As DNA, the CDR3 is TGTGCCAGCAGCTTTTCCTATAATTCACCCCTCCACTTT. Its translation: CASSFSYNSPLHF. Filled out from reference TRBV5-1 and TRBJ1-6, the complete variable domain reads KAGVTQTPRYLIKTRGQQVTLSCSPISGHRSVSWYQQTPGQGLQFLFEYFSETQRNKGNFPGRFSGRQFSNSRSEMNVSTLELGDSALYLCASSFSYNSPLHFGNGTRLTVT.

This clonotype was picked up many times. The chain joins TRBV20-1 to TRBJ2-1; TRBD1 or TRBD2 may be the D gene (7 bases each). The V end was cut by 1 base, the J end by 5 bases, with 15 bases between. This CDR3 is 15 amino acids long. Per the germline V gene, CDR1 is DFQATT and CDR2 is SNEGSKA (reference sequence). The CDR3 DNA reads TGCAGTGCTAGAGGGGGAGGGGGCGATGACAATGAGCAGTTCTTC. Translated, it gives CSARGGGGDDNEQFF.

This clonotype showed up many times. The chain is built from TRBV5-1 and TRBJ2-1; 11 bases agree with TRBD2. CDR1 is SGHRS, CDR2 YFSETQ, per germline. J lost 6 bases, V lost 2 bases, and 13 bases had no gene match. The CDR3 length is 18 residues. The CDR3: CASSFPEVSGRAFNEQFF. In DNA, the CDR3 is TGCGCCAGCAGCTTCCCCGAGGTTAGCGGGAGGGCGTTCAATGAGCAGTTCTTC.

This clonotype was counted ten times or more. J is TRBJ2-7 and V is TRBV20-1, with TRBD1 identical over 8 bases. The junction had 8 bases not matched to a gene; V was cut back by 0 bases and J by 4 bases. This CDR3 is built from 15 residues. The V gene's germline CDR1 is DFQATT and CDR2 SNEGSKA (reference sequence). CDR3 nucleotides: TGCAGTGCTAGAGATCCCGGACAGGGAATATACGAGCAGTACTTC. Translation: CSARDPGQGIYEQYF.

This clonotype was detected a few times. The chain recombines TRBV14 with TRBJ1-2; unclear D gene. The V and J ends lost 4 bases and 2 bases respectively, with 8 bases between them. Germline V gene lookup returns CDR1 SGHDN and CDR2 FVKESK. This CDR3 has 13 residues. This CDR3 reads CASSPDLNYGYTF. In DNA, the CDR3 is TGTGCCAGCAGCCCCGACCTCAACTATGGCTACACCTTC.

Many counts were recorded for this clonotype. V usage is TRBV20-1 and J usage is TRBJ2-7, with 16 nucleotides matching TRBD2. This CDR3 comprises 19 residues. The trim removed 0 bases at V and 0 bases at J, leaving 8 bases unmatched. Germline CDR1 is DFQATT and CDR2 is SNEGSKA (reference sequence). DNA for the CDR3: TGCAGTGCTAGAGATTATACGGGACTAGCGGGAGGGAGCTCCTACGAGCAGTACTTC. It specifies CSARDYTGLAGGSSYEQYF.

Ten or more counts support this clonotype. V gene TRBV20-1 combines with J gene TRBJ1-1, with D unclear. There are 14 residues in the CDR3. CDR1 is DFQATT and CDR2 is SNEGSKA in the germline V gene (reference sequence). V was clipped by 1 base and J by 1 base, with 10 bases between them. The CDR3 protein is CSARVSQPNTEAFF. DNA for the CDR3: TGCAGTGCTAGAGTTAGTCAGCCGAACACTGAAGCTTTCTTT.

The chain joins TRBV24-1 to TRBJ1-4; D is unresolved. CDR3 length: 12 residues. Deletions cut 6 bases from V and 4 bases from J, with 5 bases between. Germline V gene sequence: CDR1 KGHDR, CDR2 SFDVKD. The DNA of the CDR3 is TGTGCCACCAGTACGAATAATGAAAAACTGTTTTTT. Encoded protein: CATSTNNEKLFF.

This clonotype was seen ten or more times. V usage is TRBV18 and J usage is TRBJ2-1; D is perhaps TRBD2 (6 bases). Looked up from germline, CDR1 is KGHSH and CDR2 is LQKENI. The CDR3 covers 15 residues. V was cut by 4 bases and J by 5 bases, with 15 bases left in between. The CDR3 DNA is TGTGCCAGCTCACGACCGGGACTGGGGGACAATGAGCAGTTCTTC. Translating it yields CASSRPGLGDNEQFF. The full variable domain, completed using reference TRBV18 and TRBJ2-1, is NAGVMQNPRHLVRRRGQEARLRCSPMKGHSHVYWYRQLPEEGLKFMVYLQKENIIDESGMPKERFSAEFPKEGPSILRIQQVVRGDSAAYFCASSRPGLGDNEQFFGPGTRLTVL.

This clonotype was observed a few times. V is TRBV20-1 and J is TRBJ1-3; D not certain. V gave up 0 bases and J gave up 2 bases, with 11 bases separating them. CDR1 DFQATT and CDR2 SNEGSKA come from the germline V gene (reference sequence). CDR3 length: 15 amino acids. The CDR3 DNA follows: TGCAGTGCTAGAGAGTGGAGGGCCGCTGGAAACACCATATATTTT. Protein sequence: CSAREWRAAGNTIYF.

This chain links TRBV3-1 with TRBJ2-7, with 10 positions matching TRBD2. Losses at the gene ends were 2 bases for V and 4 bases for J; bases not matched to a gene: 5. Germline V lookup: CDR1 LGHDT, CDR2 YNNKEL (reference sequence). This CDR3 region has 15 residues. CDR3: CASSQLAGVSYEQYF. Here the CDR3 DNA reads TGTGCCAGCAGCCAACTAGCGGGAGTGTCGTACGAGCAGTACTTC.

This clonotype was recorded many times. This sequence joins TRBV7-3 and TRBJ2-7; 7 nucleotides align to TRBD1. The CDR3 totals 12 residues. CDR1 and CDR2 from the germline V gene are SGHTA and FQGTGA. J was trimmed by 6 bases and V by 5 bases; bases with no gene match: 4. The CDR3 DNA reads TGTGCCAGCAGCGCCCCAGGGGGCGAGCAGTACTTC. Amino acids: CASSAPGGEQYF.

The rearrangement links TRBV7-9 to TRBJ2-7; 12 nucleotides align to TRBD2. Germline assignment: CDR1 SEHNR and CDR2 FQNEAQ (reference sequence). V shed 3 bases and J 5 bases; nucleotides not matched to a gene: 5. This CDR3 contains 15 residues. CDR3 amino acids: CASSFATSGSHEQYF. The DNA of the CDR3 is TGTGCCAGCAGCTTCGCGACTAGCGGGAGCCACGAGCAGTACTTC.